These 2 T cell receptor beta chains originate from one sample sequenced in a study of blood T cells in healthy people across ages (dated by TCRdb to the mid-2010s). Library preparation employed 5' RACE. Sequencing took place on an Illumina HiSeq 2500. The second PCR ran for about 6 to 12 cycles and used a J-beta primer mix along with a sample-barcoded 5' primer. Using fastp trimming at Q25 and MiXCR clonotype assembly, TCRdb reanalyzed the public sequencing data and kept in-frame beta chains. Every distinct CDR3 protein forms one entry, paired with its most common genes and DNA. Recorded for this sample are 700,000 to 850,000 distinct CDR3 sequences; about 53% of them occurred a single time. The ten top clones hold around 40% of the sample. Sequencing used blood. The source of these receptors is a man at least 80 years old in good health.

This clonotype was seen at least ten times. The V and J genes are TRBV7-2 and TRBJ2-1, with 14 bases that match TRBD2. The CDR3 covers 18 residues. J was trimmed by 0 bases and V by 1 base; bases with no gene match: 2. Germline values: CDR1 SGHTA, CDR2 FQGNSA. CDR3 sequence (DNA): TGTGCCAGCAGCTTAGTTGGGACTAGCGGGAGCTCCTACAATGAGCAGTTCTTC. It specifies CASSLVGTSGSSYNEQFF. Together with reference TRBV7-2 and TRBJ2-1, the CDR3 gives the full variable domain: GAGVSQSPSNKVTEKGKDVELRCDPISGHTALYWYRQSLGQGLEFLIYFQGNSAPDKSGLPSDRFSAERTGGSVSTLTIQRTQQEDSAVYLCASSLVGTSGSSYNEQFFGPGTRLTVL.

This clonotype is a singleton in its sample. V gene TRBV24-1 combines with J gene TRBJ2-1, with D perhaps being TRBD1 or TRBD2 (6 bases each). The germline V gene encodes CDR1 KGHDR and CDR2 SFDVKD. Trimming removed 5 bases at V and 2 bases at J, with 18 bases between. The CDR3 contains 17 residues. The CDR3 nucleotides are TGTGCCACCAGTGGTGGAGGGGGAACAGGGCCCTACAATGAGCAGTTCTTC. Translated: CATSGGGGTGPYNEQFF.